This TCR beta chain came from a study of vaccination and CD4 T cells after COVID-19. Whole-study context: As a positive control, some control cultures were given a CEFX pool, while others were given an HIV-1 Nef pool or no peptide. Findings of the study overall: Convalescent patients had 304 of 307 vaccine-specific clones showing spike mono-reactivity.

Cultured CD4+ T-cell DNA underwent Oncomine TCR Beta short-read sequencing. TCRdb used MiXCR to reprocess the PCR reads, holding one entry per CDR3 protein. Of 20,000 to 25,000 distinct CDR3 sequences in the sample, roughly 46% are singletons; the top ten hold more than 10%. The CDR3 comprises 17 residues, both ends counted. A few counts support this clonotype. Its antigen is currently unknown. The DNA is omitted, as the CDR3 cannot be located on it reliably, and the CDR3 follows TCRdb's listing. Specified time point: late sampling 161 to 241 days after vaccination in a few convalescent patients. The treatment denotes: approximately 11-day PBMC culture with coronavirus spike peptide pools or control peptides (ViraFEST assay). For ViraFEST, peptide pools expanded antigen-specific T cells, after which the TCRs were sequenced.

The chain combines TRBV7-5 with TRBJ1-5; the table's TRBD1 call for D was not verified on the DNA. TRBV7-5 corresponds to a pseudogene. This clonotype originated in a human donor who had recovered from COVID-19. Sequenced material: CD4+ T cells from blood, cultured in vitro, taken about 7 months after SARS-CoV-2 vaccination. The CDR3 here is CISVPEAPGQLDQPQHF.